Presented here are 12 T cell receptor beta chains from one specimen sequenced in a study of T-cell reconstitution after alpha-beta-depleted transplantation in children. TCRbeta library construction was performed incorporating unique molecular identifiers. MiXCR, run by TCRdb on the PCR reads, gives a single entry per CDR3 protein. The sample carries some 490,000 distinct CDR3 sequences, approximately 12% recorded once. Sequences were derived from PBMCs from the stem cell graft donor, sampled from the stem cell graft. These receptors were obtained from a human donor who donated a stem cell graft to a child with combined immunodeficiency.

Ten or more counts support this clonotype. V is TRBV29-1 and J is TRBJ2-2, with a possible D match to TRBD2 (5 bases). Germline V gives CDR1 SQVTM, CDR2 ANQGSEA. This CDR3 comprises 15 residues. Between the trimmed V and J ends, which lost 1 base and 2 bases, there was a span of 11 bases. CDR3 in amino acids: CSVEVGRGNTGELFF. CDR3 DNA: TGCAGCGTTGAAGTAGGTCGGGGAAACACCGGGGAGCTGTTTTTT.

The sample holds a few counts of this clonotype. The V and J genes are TRBV5-1 and TRBJ1-1, with TRBD1 identical over 10 bases. J was trimmed by 5 bases and V by 4 bases; bases with no gene match: 8. In germline, CDR1 is SGHRS, CDR2 YFSETQ. The CDR3 covers 15 residues. The CDR3 DNA reads as TGCGCCAGCAGCGACCAGACAGGGGGCGGAACTGAAGCTTTCTTT. It specifies CASSDQTGGGTEAFF.

In this sample, this clonotype turned up many times. The rearrangement uses TRBV29-1 and TRBJ1-5; possible D gene TRBD1, 6 bases. CDR1 is SQVTM and CDR2 is ANQGSEA in the germline V gene. The ends were cut back, 8 bases at V and 0 bases at J, with 17 bases in the middle. This CDR3 comprises 15 residues. The DNA of the CDR3 is TGCAGCCCCCCAGGGGAGGGAAATAGCAATCAGCCCCAGCATTTT. Amino acids: CSPPGEGNSNQPQHF.

This clonotype was seen repeatedly, ten times or more. This sequence joins TRBV12-3 or TRBV12-4 and TRBJ1-5; D remains unclear. V gave up 4 bases and J gave up 2 bases, with 6 bases separating them. This CDR3 is built from 13 residues. CDR3 region: CASSSKGNQPQHF. The CDR3, as DNA: TGTGCCAGCAGTTCTAAGGGCAATCAGCCCCAGCATTTT.

This clonotype was picked up a small number of times. This chain uses TRBV7-9 with TRBJ2-1; a weak D match, TRBD1 (6 bases). Trimming pared 5 bases from V and 11 bases from J, leaving 13 bases between. Germline assignment: CDR1 SEHNR and CDR2 FQNEAQ (reference sequence). This CDR3 is 12 amino acids long. The CDR3 sequence is CASSPDRSQQFF. The CDR3 DNA reads as TGTGCCAGCAGCCCCGACAGGTCCCAGCAGTTCTTC.

The chain uses TRBV2 and TRBJ1-2; D remains unclear. This CDR3 has 12 residues. Germline CDR1 and CDR2: SNHLY and FYNNEI. V shed 10 bases and J shed 1 base, with 10 bases lying between them. The DNA for the CDR3 is TGTGCCAACGGGCCCTTTAACTATGGCTACACCTTC. Translation gives CANGPFNYGYTF.

The chain carries TRBV5-1 and TRBJ1-5, with D uncertain. In germline, CDR1 is SGHRS, CDR2 YFSETQ. Trimming took 3 bases from V and 7 from J, leaving 14 bases between them. There are 14 residues in the CDR3. In DNA form, the CDR3 reads TGCGCCAGCAGCTCTCTTTCGGGAGGCCAGCCCCAGCATTTT. It yields the protein CASSSLSGGQPQHF.

The genes are TRBV11-2 and TRBJ2-5; D possibly matches TRBD1 or TRBD2 (5 bases each). Germline V lookup: CDR1 SGHAT, CDR2 FQNNGV. The CDR3 has 15 amino acids. V lost 2 bases and J lost 7, with 17 bases in between. For the CDR3, the DNA is TGTGCCAGCAGCTTATATGATGGGGCGGGCGGGACCCAGTACTTC. Translation: CASSLYDGAGGTQYF.

This clonotype has at least ten counts. The V gene is TRBV5-1, the J gene TRBJ1-1; a weak D match, TRBD1 (6 bases). V gave up 0 bases and J gave up 5 bases, with 14 bases separating them. This CDR3 contains 15 residues. Per the germline V gene, CDR1 is SGHRS and CDR2 is YFSETQ. The CDR3 region has the DNA TGCGCCAGCAGCTTGGCTGTCGGGGGGCGGACTGAAGCTTTCTTT. Encoded protein: CASSLAVGGRTEAFF.

This chain connects TRBV11-1 to TRBJ2-1, with TRBD2 matching 9 bases. V lost 1 base and J lost 9; bases outside the gene matches: 7. The length of the CDR3 is 15 residues. Germline V gene lookup returns CDR1 SGHAT and CDR2 FQDESV (reference sequence). CDR3 sequence: CASSLGGGRALEQFF. The CDR3 DNA reads TGTGCCAGCAGCTTAGGGGGCGGGAGGGCCCTTGAGCAGTTCTTC.

In its sample, this clonotype was seen a few times. This rearrangement joins TRBV28 to TRBJ2-5, with 9 bases aligning to TRBD1. The CDR3 extends over 14 amino acids. CDR1 is MDHEN and CDR2 is SYDVKM in the germline V gene. The J segment lost 4 bases and the V segment lost 3 bases, leaving 3 bases of the junction unmatched. CDR3 sequence: CASSLGTGRETQYF. The CDR3 coding sequence is TGTGCCAGCAGTTTGGGGACAGGGAGAGAGACCCAGTACTTC.

This clonotype was detected a few times. The chain is built from TRBV20-1 and TRBJ2-5; 8 nucleotides align to TRBD2. This CDR3 has 13 amino acids. Germline lookup yields CDR1 DFQATT and CDR2 SNEGSKA (reference sequence). After removal of 6 bases from V and 3 bases from J, the junction contained 6 bases not matched to a gene. CDR3 protein: CSATGTSEETQYF. CDR3 nucleotide sequence: TGCAGTGCAACCGGGACTAGTGAAGAGACCCAGTACTTC.